A single T cell receptor beta chain is shown here with its context. The antigen remains unidentified. The CDR3 sequence is 13 residues long. Germline loops: CDR1 SGHTA, CDR2 FQGNSA. Between the trimmed V and J ends, which lost 1 base and 14 bases, there was a span of 15 bases. Total RNA extraction produced at least 5.5 micrograms (per sample) for the study. This sample is part of a study of blood T cells in healthy people across ages. Primers used in a second PCR of roughly 6 to 11 cycles were a sample-barcoded 5' primer and a J-beta primer mix. TCRdb recomputed calls from the 5' RACE reads with MiXCR, one row per CDR3 protein. The sample carries approximately 790,000 distinct CDR3 sequences, approximately 59% recorded once. General study points: There was a strong correlation between TCR beta diversity and naive T cell percentage.

The TCR was taken from a man aged 25 to 40 in good health. The rearrangement uses TRBV7-2 and TRBJ2-1; no reliable D call. Source material: blood. CDR3 coding DNA: TGTGCCAGCAGCTTAGAGAGGTCTCAAGGCAAGTTCTTC. Translated: CASSLERSQGKFF.